The 8 T cell receptor beta chains reported below all come from one sample, sequenced in a study of shared clonotypes between healthy human individuals. The table came from immunoSEQ multiplex PCR; TCRdb's copy has only in-frame clones and leaves some out. The data hold about 470,000 clones, with more than 75% observed a single time. Specimen: PBMCs. The receptors were sampled from a woman in her thirties or forties in good health. Some clones in this sample may be carry-over from other donors' samples.

This clone was seen only once. This sample also contains other DNA sequences that code for the same CDR3. The genes are TRBV5-6 and TRBJ2-3; no firm D call. The CDR3 is 13 residues long. Germline V gives CDR1 SGHDT, CDR2 YYEEEE. The V end was cut by 0 bases, the J end by 0 bases, with 2 bases between. The chain's CDR3 is CASSLGSTDTQYF. The CDR3 DNA is TGTGCCAGCAGCTTGGGAAGCACAGATACGCAGTATTTT.

The chain links TRBV10-1 to TRBJ2-2; unclear D gene. Trimming removed 8 bases at V and 1 base at J, with 5 bases between. Germline-derived CDR1 and CDR2 are WNHNN and SYGVQD (reference sequence). The CDR3 spans 12 residues. The DNA of the CDR3 is TGCGCCAGCCGTTGGAACACCGGGGAGCTGTTTTTT. This translates into CASRWNTGELFF.

J is TRBJ1-3 and V is TRBV28, with D possibly TRBD1 on 5 matching bases. CDR1 is MDHEN, CDR2 SYDVKM, per germline. Trimming removed 0 bases at V and 0 bases at J, with 6 bases between. CDR3 length equals 15 residues. CDR3 sequence: CASSLWGVSGNTIYF. The DNA of the CDR3 is TGTGCCAGCAGTTTATGGGGGGTCTCTGGAAACACCATATATTTT.

This rearrangement joins TRBV9 to TRBJ2-1, with D maybe TRBD2 (6 bases). CDR3 size: 15 residues. The V end lost 0 bases, the J end lost 2 bases, and 9 bases lay between the germline ends. CDR1 is SGDLS, CDR2 YYNGEE, per germline. CDR3 loop: CASSVAGAPYNEQFF. The CDR3 coding sequence is TGTGCCAGCAGCGTAGCGGGAGCACCCTACAATGAGCAGTTCTTC.

The chain uses TRBV19 and TRBJ2-7; TRBD1 is a possible D gene (6 bases). V lost 4 bases and J lost 3, with 16 bases in between. The germline V gene has CDR1 LNHDA and CDR2 SQIVND (reference sequence). The CDR3 has 15 amino acids. CDR3: CASSSQGQGDYEQYF. The CDR3 region has the DNA TGTGCCAGTAGTAGCCAGGGACAAGGAGACTACGAGCAGTACTTC.

This chain connects TRBV27 to TRBJ2-7; D remains ambiguous. This CDR3 comprises 12 residues. Germline CDR1 reads MNHEY; CDR2 reads SMNVEV (reference sequence). Trimming removed 8 bases from V and 4 bases from J, with 12 bases in between. CDR3 bases: TGTGCCAGCGGGCGGAACAGTTACGAGCAGTACTTC. The encoded protein is CASGRNSYEQYF.

This chain uses TRBV7-9 with TRBJ1-1, with a tentative D call TRBD1 (6 bases). Germline lookup yields CDR1 SEHNR and CDR2 FQNEAQ (reference sequence). Trimming removed 10 bases at V and 1 base at J, with 13 bases between. This CDR3 has 13 residues. This CDR3 reads CAIHRGGNTEAFF. CDR3 DNA: TGTGCCATTCACAGAGGGGGGAACACTGAAGCTTTCTTT.

V gene TRBV2 combines with J gene TRBJ2-1; TRBD2 aligns across 13 bases. This CDR3 is built from 15 residues. Germline CDR1 and CDR2: SNHLY and FYNNEI. V lost 6 bases and J lost 7; bases outside the gene matches: 6. CDR3 coding DNA: TGTGCCAGCAGCGCCAGGACTAGCGGGAGAAATGAGCAGTTCTTC. Translated, it gives CASSARTSGRNEQFF.